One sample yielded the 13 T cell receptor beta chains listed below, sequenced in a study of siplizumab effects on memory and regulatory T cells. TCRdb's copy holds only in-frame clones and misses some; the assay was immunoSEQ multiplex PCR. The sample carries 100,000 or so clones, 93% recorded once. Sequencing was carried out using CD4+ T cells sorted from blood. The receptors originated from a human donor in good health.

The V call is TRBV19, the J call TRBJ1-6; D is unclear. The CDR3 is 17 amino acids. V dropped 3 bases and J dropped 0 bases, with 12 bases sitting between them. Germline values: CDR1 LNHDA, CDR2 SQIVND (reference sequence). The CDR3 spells CASSIHQESSYNSPLHF. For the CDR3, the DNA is TGTGCCAGTAGTATTCACCAGGAAAGCTCCTATAATTCACCCCTCCACTTT.

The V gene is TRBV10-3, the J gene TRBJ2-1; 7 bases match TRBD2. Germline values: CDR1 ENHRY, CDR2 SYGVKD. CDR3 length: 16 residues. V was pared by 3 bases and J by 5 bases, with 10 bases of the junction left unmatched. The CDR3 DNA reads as TGTGCCATCAGTGACCGGGACTACCCAGTTGACAATGAGCAGTTCTTC. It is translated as CAISDRDYPVDNEQFF.

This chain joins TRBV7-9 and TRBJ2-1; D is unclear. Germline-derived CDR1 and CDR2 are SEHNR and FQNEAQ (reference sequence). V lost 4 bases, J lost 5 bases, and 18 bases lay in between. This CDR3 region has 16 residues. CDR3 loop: CASSSTLHARDNEQFF. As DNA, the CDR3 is TGTGCCAGCAGCTCGACACTTCACGCCCGGGACAATGAGCAGTTCTTC.

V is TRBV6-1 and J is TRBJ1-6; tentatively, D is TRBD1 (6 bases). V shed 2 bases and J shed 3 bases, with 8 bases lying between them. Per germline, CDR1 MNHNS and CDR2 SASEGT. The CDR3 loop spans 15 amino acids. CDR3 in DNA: TGTGCCAGCAGTGAACAACAGGGCTATAATTCACCCCTCCACTTT. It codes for CASSEQQGYNSPLHF.

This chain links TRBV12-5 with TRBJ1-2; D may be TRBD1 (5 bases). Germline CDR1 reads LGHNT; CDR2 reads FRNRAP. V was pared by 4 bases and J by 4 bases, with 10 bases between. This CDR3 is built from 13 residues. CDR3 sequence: CASGSGQGYGYTF. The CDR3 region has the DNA TGTGCTAGTGGTTCCGGGCAGGGCTATGGCTACACCTTC. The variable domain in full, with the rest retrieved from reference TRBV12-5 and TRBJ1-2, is DARVTQTPRHKVTEMGQEVTMRCQPILGHNTVFWYRQTMMQGLELLAYFRNRAPLDDSGMPKDRFSAEMPDATLATLKIQPSEPRDSAVYFCASGSGQGYGYTFGSGTRLTVV.

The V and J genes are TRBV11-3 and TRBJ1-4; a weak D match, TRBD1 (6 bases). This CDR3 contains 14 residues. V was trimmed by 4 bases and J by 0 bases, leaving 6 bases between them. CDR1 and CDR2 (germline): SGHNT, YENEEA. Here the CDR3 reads CASSSGATNEKLFF. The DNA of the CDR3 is TGTGCCAGCAGCTCAGGGGCAACTAATGAAAAACTGTTTTTT. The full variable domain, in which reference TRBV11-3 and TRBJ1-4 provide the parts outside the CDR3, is EAGVVQSPRYKIIEKKQPVAFWCNPISGHNTLYWYLQNLGQGPELLIRYENEEAVDDSQLPKDRFSAERLKGVDSTLKIQPAELGDSAVYLCASSSGATNEKLFFGSGTQLSVL.

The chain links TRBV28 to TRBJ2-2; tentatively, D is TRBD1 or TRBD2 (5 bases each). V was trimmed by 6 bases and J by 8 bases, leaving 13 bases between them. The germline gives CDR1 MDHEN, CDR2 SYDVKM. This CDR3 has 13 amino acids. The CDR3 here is CASRTQGPGELFF. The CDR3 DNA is TGTGCCAGCAGAACTCAGGGACCGGGGGAGCTGTTTTTT.

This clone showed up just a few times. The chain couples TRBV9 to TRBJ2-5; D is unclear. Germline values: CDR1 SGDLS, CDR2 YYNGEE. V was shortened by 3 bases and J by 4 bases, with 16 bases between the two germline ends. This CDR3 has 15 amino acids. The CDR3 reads CASSEVSRWGETQYF. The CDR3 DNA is TGTGCCAGCAGCGAGGTCTCGCGGTGGGGAGAGACCCAGTACTTC.

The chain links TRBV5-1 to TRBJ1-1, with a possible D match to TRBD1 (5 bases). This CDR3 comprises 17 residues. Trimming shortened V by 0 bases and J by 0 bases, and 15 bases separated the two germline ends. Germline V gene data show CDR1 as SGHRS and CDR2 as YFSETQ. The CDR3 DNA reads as TGCGCCAGCAGCTTGGGCGGGGCTCTGCGTATGAACACTGAAGCTTTCTTT. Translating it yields CASSLGGALRMNTEAFF.

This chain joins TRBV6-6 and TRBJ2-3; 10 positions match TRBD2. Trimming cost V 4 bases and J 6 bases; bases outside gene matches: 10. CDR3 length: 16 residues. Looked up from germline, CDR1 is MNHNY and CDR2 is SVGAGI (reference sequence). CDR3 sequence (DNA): TGTGCCAGCAGTTCCCCAGCGGGGGGGTTGGGTGATACGCAGTATTTT. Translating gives CASSSPAGGLGDTQYF.

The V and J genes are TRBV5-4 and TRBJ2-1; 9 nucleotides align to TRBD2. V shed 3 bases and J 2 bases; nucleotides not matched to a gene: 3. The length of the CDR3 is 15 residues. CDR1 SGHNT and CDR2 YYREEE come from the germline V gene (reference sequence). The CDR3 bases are TGTGCCAGCAGCTCTAGCGGGAACCCCTACAATGAGCAGTTCTTC. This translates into CASSSSGNPYNEQFF.

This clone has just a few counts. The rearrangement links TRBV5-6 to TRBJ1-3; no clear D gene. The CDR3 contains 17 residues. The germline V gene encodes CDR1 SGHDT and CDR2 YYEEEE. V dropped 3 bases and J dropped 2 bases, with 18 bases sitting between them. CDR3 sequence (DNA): TGTGCCAGCAGCTCCTTTCGGACGGCAGCCACTGGAAACACCATATATTTT. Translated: CASSSFRTAATGNTIYF.

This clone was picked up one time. The CDR3 DNA follows: TGTGCCAGCAGTGAACTAGGGACAGGAAACACCATATATTTT. It is translated as CASSELGTGNTIYF. The chain joins TRBV6-1 to TRBJ1-3; tentative D call: TRBD1 (6 bases). Trimming took off 2 bases at V and 4 bases at J, with 9 bases between the two ends. The CDR3 length is 14 residues. Germline CDR1 reads MNHNS; CDR2 reads SASEGT.